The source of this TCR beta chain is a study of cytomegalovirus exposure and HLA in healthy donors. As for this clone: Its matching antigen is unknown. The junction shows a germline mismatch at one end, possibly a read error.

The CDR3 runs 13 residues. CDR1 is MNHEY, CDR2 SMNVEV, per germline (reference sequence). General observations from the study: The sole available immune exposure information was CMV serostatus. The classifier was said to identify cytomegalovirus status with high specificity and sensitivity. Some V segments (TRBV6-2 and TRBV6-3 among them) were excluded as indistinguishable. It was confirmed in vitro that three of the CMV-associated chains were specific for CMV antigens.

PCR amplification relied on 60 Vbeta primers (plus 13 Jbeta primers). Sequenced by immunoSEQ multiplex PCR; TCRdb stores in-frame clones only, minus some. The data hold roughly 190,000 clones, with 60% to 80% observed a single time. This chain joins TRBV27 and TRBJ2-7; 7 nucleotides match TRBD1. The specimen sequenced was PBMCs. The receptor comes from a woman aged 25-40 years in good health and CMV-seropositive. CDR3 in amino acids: CASSPRGIYGQYF. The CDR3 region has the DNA TGTGCCAGCAGTCCCAGGGGGATCTACGGGCAGTACTTC.